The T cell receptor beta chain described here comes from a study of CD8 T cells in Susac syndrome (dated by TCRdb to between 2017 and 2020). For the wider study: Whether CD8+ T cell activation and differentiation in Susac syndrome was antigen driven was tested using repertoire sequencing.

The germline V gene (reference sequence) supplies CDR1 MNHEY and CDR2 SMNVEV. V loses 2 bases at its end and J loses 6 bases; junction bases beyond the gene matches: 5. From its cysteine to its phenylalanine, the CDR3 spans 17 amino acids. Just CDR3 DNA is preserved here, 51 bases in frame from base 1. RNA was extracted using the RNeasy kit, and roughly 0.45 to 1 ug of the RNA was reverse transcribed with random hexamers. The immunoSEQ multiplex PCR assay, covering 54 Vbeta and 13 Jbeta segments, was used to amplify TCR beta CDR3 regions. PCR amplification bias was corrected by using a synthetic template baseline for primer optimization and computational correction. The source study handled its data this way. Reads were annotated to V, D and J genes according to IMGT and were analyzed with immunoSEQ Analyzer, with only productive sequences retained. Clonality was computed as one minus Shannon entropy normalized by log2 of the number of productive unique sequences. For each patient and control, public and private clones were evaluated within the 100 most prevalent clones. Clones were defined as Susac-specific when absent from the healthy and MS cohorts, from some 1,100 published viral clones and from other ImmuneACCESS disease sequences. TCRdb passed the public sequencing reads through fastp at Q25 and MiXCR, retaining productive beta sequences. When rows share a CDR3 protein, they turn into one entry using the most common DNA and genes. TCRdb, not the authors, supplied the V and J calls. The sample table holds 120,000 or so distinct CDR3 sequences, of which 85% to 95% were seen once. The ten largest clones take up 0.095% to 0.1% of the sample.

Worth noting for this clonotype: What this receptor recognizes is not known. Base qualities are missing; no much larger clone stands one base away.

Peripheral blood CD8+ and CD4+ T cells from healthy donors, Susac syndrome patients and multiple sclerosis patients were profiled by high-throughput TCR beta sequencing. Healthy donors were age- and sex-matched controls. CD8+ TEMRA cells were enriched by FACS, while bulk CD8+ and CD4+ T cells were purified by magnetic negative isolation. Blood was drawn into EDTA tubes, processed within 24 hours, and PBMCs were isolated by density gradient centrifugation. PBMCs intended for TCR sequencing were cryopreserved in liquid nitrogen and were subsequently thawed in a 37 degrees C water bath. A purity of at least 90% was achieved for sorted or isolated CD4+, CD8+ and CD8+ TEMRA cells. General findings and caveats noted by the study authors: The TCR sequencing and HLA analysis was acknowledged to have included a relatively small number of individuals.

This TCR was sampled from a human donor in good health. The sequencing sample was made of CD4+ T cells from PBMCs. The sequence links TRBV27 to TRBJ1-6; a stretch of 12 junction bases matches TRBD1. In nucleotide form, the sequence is TGTGCCAGCAGTTTAGGCGGGACAGGGGGCGGTAATTCACCCCTCCACTTT. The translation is CASSLGGTGGGNSPLHF.